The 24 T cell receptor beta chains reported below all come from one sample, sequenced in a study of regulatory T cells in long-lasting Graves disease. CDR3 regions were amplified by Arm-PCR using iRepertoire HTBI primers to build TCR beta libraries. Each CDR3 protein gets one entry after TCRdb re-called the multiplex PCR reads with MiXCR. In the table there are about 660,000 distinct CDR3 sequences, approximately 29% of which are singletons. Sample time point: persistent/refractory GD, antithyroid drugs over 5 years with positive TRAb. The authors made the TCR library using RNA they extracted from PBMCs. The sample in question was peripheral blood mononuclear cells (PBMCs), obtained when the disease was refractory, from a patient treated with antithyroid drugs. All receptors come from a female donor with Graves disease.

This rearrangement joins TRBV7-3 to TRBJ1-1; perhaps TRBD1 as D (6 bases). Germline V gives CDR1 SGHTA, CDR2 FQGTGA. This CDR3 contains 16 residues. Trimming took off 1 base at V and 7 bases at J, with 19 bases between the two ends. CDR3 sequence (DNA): TGTGCCAGCAGCTTAATAGCACAGGGCCCTGGAGGTGAAGCTTTCTTT. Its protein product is CASSLIAQGPGGEAFF.

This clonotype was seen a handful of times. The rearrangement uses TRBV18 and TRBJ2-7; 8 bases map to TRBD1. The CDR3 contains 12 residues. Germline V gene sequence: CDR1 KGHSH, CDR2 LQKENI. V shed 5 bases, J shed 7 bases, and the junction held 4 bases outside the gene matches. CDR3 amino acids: CASSAGGGEQYF. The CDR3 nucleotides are TGTGCCAGCTCAGCAGGGGGCGGTGAGCAGTACTTC.

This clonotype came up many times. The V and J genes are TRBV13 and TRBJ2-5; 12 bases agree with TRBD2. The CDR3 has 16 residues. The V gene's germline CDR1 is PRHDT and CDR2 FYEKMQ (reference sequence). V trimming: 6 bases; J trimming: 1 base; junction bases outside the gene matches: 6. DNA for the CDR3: TGTGCCAGCAGGCTTGGGACTAGCGGGTCCCAAGAGACCCAGTACTTC. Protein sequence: CASRLGTSGSQETQYF.

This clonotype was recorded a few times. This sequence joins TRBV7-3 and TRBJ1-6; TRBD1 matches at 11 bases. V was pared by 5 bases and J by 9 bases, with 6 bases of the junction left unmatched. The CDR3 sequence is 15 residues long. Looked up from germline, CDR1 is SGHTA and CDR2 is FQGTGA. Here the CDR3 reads CASSAGQGAGSPLHF. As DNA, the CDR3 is TGTGCCAGCAGCGCAGGACAGGGGGCAGGTTCACCCCTCCACTTT. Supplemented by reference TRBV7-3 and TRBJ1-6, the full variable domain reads GAGVSQTPSNKVTEKGKYVELRCDPISGHTALYWYRQSLGQGPEFLIYFQGTGAADDSGLPNDRFFAVRPEGSVSTLKIQRTERGDSAVYLCASSAGQGAGSPLHFGNGTRLTVT.

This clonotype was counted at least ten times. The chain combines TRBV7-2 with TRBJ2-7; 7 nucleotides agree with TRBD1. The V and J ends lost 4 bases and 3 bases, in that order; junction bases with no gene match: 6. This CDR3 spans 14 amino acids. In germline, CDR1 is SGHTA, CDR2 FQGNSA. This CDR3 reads CASSSRTGRYEQYF. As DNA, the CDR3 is TGTGCCAGCAGCTCTCGGACAGGTCGCTACGAGCAGTACTTC.

In DNA form, the CDR3 reads TGTGCCAGCAGCTGGGCGGCCGGGACGGCGAGGGAGCAGTACTTC. Amino acid sequence: CASSWAAGTAREQYF. The chain recombines TRBV11-2 with TRBJ2-7; D may be TRBD1 or TRBD2 (5 bases each). Germline V gene data show CDR1 as SGHAT and CDR2 as FQNNGV. The CDR3 is made up of 15 amino acids. V was shortened by 4 bases and J by 7 bases, with 20 bases between the two germline ends.

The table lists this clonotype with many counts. The CDR3 nucleotides are TGTGCCAGCAGCCGCAGGATAGCGGGAGGGCTAGAGACCCAGTACTTC. It codes for CASSRRIAGGLETQYF. The V and J genes are TRBV5-5 and TRBJ2-5, with 11 bases matching TRBD2. V lost 4 bases and J lost 4; bases outside the gene matches: 9. The CDR3 contains 16 residues. Germline V gene sequence: CDR1 SGHKS, CDR2 YYEKEE (reference sequence).

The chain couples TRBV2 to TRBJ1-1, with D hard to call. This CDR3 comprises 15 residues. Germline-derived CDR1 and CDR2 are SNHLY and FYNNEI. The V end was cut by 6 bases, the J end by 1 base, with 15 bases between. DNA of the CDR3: TGTGCCAGCAGGAGGGAGGTGGCGTCGAACACTGAAGCTTTCTTT. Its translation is CASRREVASNTEAFF.

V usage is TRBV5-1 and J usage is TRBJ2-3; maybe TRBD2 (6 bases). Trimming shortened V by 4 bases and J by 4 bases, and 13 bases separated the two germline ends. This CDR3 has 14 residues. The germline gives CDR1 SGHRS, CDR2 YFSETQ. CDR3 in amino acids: CASSQGTQSDTQYF. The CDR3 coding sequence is TGCGCCAGCAGCCAAGGGACTCAATCAGATACGCAGTATTTT.

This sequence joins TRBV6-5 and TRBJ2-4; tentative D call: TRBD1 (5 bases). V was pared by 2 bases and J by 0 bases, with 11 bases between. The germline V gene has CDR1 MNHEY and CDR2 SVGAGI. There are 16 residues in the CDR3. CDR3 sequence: CASSYGQGIAKNIQYF. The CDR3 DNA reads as TGTGCCAGCAGTTACGGGCAGGGCATAGCCAAAAACATTCAGTACTTC.

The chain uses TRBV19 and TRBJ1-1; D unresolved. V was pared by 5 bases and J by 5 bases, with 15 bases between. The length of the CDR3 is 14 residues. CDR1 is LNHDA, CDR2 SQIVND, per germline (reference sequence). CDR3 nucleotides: TGTGCCAGTAGTCGCGATTGGGTTGGTACTGAAGCTTTCTTT. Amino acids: CASSRDWVGTEAFF.

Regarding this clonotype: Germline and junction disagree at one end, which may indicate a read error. The CDR3 sequence is CTSSLRETQYF. CDR3 DNA: TGTACCAGCAGCTTACGAGAGACCCAGTACTTC. The chain employs TRBV11-2 and TRBJ2-5; no clear D gene. The CDR3 length is 11 residues. In germline, CDR1 is SGHAT, CDR2 FQNNGV.

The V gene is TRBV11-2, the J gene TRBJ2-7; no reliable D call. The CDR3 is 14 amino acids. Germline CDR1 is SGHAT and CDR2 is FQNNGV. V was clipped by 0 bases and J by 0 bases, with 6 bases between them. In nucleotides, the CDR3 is TGTGCCAGCAGCTTAGAGCGCAACTCCTACGAGCAGTACTTC. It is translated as CASSLERNSYEQYF.

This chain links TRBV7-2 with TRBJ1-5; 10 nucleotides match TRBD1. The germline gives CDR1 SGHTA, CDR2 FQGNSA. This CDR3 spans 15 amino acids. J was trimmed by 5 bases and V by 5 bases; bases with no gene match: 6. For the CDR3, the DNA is TGTGCCAGCAGCACCCGGGACAGGGGAGATCAGCCCCAGCATTTT. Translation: CASSTRDRGDQPQHF.

CDR3 bases: TGCAGCGGTAGACAGGGTAGATATGGCTACACCTTC. It translates to CSGRQGRYGYTF. The chain carries TRBV29-1 and TRBJ1-2, with 7 bases that match TRBD1. The V segment lost 7 bases and the J segment 5 bases; nucleotides outside the gene matches: 7. Germline CDR1 reads SQVTM; CDR2 reads ANQGSEA. CDR3 length: 12 amino acids.

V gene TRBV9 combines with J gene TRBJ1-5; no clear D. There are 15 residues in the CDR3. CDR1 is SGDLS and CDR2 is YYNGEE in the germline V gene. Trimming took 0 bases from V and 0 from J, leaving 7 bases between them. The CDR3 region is CASSVGGDSNQPQHF. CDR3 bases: TGTGCCAGCAGCGTAGGGGGAGATAGCAATCAGCCCCAGCATTTT.

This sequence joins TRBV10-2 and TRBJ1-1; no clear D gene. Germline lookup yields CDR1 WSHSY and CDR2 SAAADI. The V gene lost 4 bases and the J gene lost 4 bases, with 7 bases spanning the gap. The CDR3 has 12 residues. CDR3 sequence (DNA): TGCGCCAGCAGTGCCCAACGCACTGAAGCTTTCTTT. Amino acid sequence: CASSAQRTEAFF.

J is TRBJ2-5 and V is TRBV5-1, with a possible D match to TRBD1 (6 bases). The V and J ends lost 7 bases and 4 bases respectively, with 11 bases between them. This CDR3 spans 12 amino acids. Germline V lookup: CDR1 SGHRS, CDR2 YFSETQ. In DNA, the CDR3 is TGCGCCAGCGCAGGGGATTCAGAGACCCAGTACTTC. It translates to CASAGDSETQYF.

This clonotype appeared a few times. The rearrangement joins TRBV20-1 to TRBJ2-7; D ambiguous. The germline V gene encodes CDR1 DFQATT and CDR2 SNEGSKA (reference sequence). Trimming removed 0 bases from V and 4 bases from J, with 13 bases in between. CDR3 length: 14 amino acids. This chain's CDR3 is CSARDLGSRYEQYF. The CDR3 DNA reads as TGCAGTGCTAGAGATCTGGGTTCTAGGTACGAGCAGTACTTC.

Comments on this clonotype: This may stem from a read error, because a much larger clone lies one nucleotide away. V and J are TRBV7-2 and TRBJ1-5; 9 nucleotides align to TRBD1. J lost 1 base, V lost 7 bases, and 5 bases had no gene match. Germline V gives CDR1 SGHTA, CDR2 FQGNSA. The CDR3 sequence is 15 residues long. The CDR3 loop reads CASTWTGASNQPQHF. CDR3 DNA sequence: TGTGCCAGCACCTGGACAGGGGCAAGCAATCAGCCCCAGCATTTT.

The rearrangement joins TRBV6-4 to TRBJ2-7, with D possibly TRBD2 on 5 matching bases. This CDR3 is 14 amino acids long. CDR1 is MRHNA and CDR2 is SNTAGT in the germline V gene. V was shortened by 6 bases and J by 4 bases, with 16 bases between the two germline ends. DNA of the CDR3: TGTGCCAGCAGCCCCCGGGGAGCTAGGTACGAGCAGTACTTC. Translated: CASSPRGARYEQYF.

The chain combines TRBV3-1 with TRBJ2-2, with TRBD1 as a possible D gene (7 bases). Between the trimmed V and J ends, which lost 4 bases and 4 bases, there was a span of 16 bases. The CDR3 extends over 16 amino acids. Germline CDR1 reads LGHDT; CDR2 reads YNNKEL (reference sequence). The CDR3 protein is CASSLQGGRLTGELFF. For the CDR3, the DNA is TGTGCCAGCAGCCTCCAGGGGGGCAGACTCACCGGGGAGCTGTTTTTT.

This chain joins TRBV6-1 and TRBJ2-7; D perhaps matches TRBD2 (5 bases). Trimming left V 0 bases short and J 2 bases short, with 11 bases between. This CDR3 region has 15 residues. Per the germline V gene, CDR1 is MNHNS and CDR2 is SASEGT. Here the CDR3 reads CASSEAGERPYEQYF. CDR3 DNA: TGTGCCAGCAGTGAAGCAGGTGAGCGGCCCTACGAGCAGTACTTC.

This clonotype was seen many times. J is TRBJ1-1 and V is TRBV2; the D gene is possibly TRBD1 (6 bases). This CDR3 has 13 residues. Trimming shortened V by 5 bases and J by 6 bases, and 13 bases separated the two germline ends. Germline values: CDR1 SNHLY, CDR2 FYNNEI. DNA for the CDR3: TGTGCCAGCAGTCCTGACAGGTTCTCTGAAGCTTTCTTT. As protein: CASSPDRFSEAFF.